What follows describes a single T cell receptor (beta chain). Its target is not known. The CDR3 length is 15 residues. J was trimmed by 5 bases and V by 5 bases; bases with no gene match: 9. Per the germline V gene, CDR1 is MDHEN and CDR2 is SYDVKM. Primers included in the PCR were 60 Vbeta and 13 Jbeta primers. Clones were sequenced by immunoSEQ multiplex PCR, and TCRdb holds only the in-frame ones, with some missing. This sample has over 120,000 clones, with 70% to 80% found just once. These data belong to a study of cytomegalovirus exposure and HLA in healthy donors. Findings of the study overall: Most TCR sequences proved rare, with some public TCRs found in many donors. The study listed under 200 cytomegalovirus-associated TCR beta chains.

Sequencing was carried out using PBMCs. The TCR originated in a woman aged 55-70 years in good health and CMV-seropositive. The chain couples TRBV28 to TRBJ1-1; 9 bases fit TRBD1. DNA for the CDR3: TGTGCCAGCAGTCCTCGGGACAGGGTTTTGACTGAAGCTTTCTTT. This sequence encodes CASSPRDRVLTEAFF.